The entry below gives a single TCR beta chain sequence along with its context. The table came from immunoSEQ multiplex PCR; TCRdb's copy has only in-frame clones and leaves some out. The data hold some 500,000 clones, with roughly 89% observed a single time. The sample comes from a study of blood T cell repertoires in COVID-19. Study-level information: Spain, Italy and the United States supplied samples that represented acute and convalescent COVID-19.

Enrollment of patients from Seattle took place during active infection, with longitudinal follow-up. The V gene end was trimmed by 4 bases and the J gene end by 4 bases; junction bases not matched to a gene: 7. The CDR3 runs to 15 residues. The V gene's germline CDR1 is LNHDA and CDR2 SQIVND (reference sequence). The V gene is TRBV19, the J gene TRBJ2-1; 7 bases align to TRBD1. The sequence was obtained from a woman aged 45-60 years with COVID-19, enrolled during active disease. The sequencing sample was made of peripheral blood. This CDR3 reads CASSKSGQEYNEQFF. CDR3 nucleotides: TGTGCCAGTAGTAAATCAGGACAGGAATACAATGAGCAGTTCTTC.